The T cell receptor (beta chain) described here comes from a study of blood T cell repertoires in COVID-19. Looking at the study overall: Sources were T cells, B-cell-depleted T cells, or PBMCs; the material itself was cDNA or gDNA.

Trimming shortened V by 5 bases and J by 1 base, and 17 bases separated the two germline ends. CDR1 PRHDT and CDR2 FYEKMQ come from the germline V gene (reference sequence). The CDR3 spans 16 residues. TCRdb's copy holds only in-frame clones and misses some; the assay was immunoSEQ multiplex PCR. The sample has 200,000 to 250,000 clones; about four fifths are singletons. This clone was recorded only once. This receptor was obtained from a woman of 80 years or more with COVID-19, enrolled during active disease. The sequencing input was peripheral blood. V is TRBV13 and J is TRBJ1-1; D call uncertain. CDR3 bases: TGTGCCAGCAGCCCGCTTGGAGGAGGCCGGAACACTGAAGCTTTCTTT. Encoded protein: CASSPLGGGRNTEAFF.